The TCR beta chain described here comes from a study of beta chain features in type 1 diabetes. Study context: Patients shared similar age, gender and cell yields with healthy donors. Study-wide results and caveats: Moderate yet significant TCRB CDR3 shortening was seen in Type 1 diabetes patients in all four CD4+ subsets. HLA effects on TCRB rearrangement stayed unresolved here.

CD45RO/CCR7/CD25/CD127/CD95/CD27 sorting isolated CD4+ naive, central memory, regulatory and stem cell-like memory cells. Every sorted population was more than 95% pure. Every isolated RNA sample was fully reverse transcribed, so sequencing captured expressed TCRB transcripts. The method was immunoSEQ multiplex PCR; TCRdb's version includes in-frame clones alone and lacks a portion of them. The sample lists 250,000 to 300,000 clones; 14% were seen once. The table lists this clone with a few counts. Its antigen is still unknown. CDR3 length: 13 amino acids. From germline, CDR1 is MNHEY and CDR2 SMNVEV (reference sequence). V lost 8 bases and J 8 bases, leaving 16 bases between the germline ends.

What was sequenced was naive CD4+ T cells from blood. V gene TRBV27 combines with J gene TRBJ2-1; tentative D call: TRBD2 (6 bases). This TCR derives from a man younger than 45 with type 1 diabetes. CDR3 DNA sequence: TGTGCCAGCGTGGCGGGAAATAAGGATGAGCAGTTCTTC. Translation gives CASVAGNKDEQFF.